This TCR beta chain appears in the sequencing data of a study of blood T cell repertoires in COVID-19. On the study more broadly: Acute and convalescent COVID-19 samples came from the United States, Italy and Spain. PBMCs, B-cell-depleted T cells, or T cells were the source of the cDNA or gDNA that made up the material.

Trimming took 5 bases from V and 0 from J; bases not matched to a gene: 2. The CDR3 runs to 15 residues. CDR1 is MNHEY and CDR2 is SMNVEV in the germline V gene (reference sequence). Study processing details: Estimated nucleated cell counts came from reference gene primer amplification. Using immunoSEQ multiplex PCR, the repertoire was profiled, and TCRdb retains in-frame clones only, with some absent. V and J calls and clone size are given by that table; D and trimming were obtained from the DNA. This table has some 120,000 clones, about two thirds appearing once. This TCR was recovered from a human donor with acute or convalescent COVID-19. The donor label of this sample is uncertain. Specimen: peripheral blood. This chain connects TRBV27 to TRBJ2-1, with 9 bases aligning to TRBD1. DNA of the CDR3: TGTGCCAGCAGTCCGGACAGGGGCTCCTACAATGAGCAGTTCTTC. This encodes CASSPDRGSYNEQFF.